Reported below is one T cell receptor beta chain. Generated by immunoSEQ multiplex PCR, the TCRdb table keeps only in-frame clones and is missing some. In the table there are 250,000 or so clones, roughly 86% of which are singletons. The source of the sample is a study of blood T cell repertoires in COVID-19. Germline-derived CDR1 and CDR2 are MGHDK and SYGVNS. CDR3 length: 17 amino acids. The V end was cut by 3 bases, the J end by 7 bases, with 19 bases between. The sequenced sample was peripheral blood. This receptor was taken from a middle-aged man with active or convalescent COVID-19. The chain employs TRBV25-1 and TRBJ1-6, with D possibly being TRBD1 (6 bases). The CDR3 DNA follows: TGTGCCAGCAGTGACAACTTTGGGGGCGATCAGAATTCACCCCTCCACTTT. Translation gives CASSDNFGGDQNSPLHF. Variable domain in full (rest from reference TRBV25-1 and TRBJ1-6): EADIYQTPRYLVIGTGKKITLECSQTMGHDKMYWYQQDPGMELHLIHYSYGVNSTEKGDLSSESTVSRIRTEHFPLTLESARPSHTSQYLCASSDNFGGDQNSPLHFGNGTRLTVT.